In this sample, the clone carrying this T cell receptor (beta chain) turned up many times. No antigen is known for it. The sample is drawn from a study of T cells in Graves' hyperthyroidism and ophthalmopathy. General study points: The model forecast ophthalmopathy, anticipating it by a median around 6.4 months before onset. In simple terms, a model built on 13 V-J features told ophthalmopathy apart from stable hyperthyroidism.

There were TCR beta CDR3 regions amplified from RNA transcripts. Primed by the HTBI set, a first-round RT-PCR was run on the TCR CDR3. TCRdb re-derived calls from the multiplex PCR reads in MiXCR, one entry per CDR3 protein. The sample records around 690,000 distinct CDR3 sequences, approximately 15% being singletons. Trimming removed 5 bases from V and 7 bases from J, with 18 bases in between. This CDR3 region has 15 residues. Sequenced sample: blood. The TCR comes from a man over 45 with Graves' hyperthyroidism. The J gene is TRBJ2-1, the V gene TRBV12-3 or TRBV12-4, with a tentative D call TRBD2 (5 bases). This CDR3 reads CASSLVGRISNEQFF. The CDR3 region has the DNA TGTGCCAGCAGTCTGGTGGGGAGAATTTCAAATGAGCAGTTCTTC.